These 27 T cell receptor beta chains were all obtained from the same sample, sequenced in a study of identical twins. TCRdb processed the 5' RACE reads anew with MiXCR; each CDR3 protein has one entry. Among 750,000 to 950,000 distinct CDR3 sequences, 10% to 15% were seen once, and the ten largest hold about 1.5%. This sample also appeared in a second study, on yellow fever vaccine responses in identical twins.

Sequencing was performed on PBMCs. The receptors stem from a woman aged 18-30 years in good health.

This clonotype was counted a few times. The chain recombines TRBV10-3 with TRBJ2-2; no clear D. Between the trimmed V and J ends, which lost 0 bases and 6 bases, there was a span of 11 bases. CDR1 is ENHRY and CDR2 is SYGVKD in the germline V gene. This CDR3 contains 15 residues. CDR3 coding DNA: TGTGCCATCAGTGAGTCGCTTTCCAGATCCGGGGAGCTGTTTTTT. Its protein is CAISESLSRSGELFF.

In regard to this clonotype: The junction departs from the called germline gene at one end, perhaps through a read error. The rearrangement uses TRBV6-1 and TRBJ2-1, with 12 bases that match TRBD2. Germline V CDR1 and CDR2: MNHNS, SASEGT. The CDR3 totals 16 residues. CDR3 in amino acids: CGSSTASGREYNEQFF. The CDR3 DNA sequence: TGTGGCAGCAGCACAGCTAGCGGGAGGGAATACAATGAGCAGTTCTTC.

The V and J genes are TRBV10-2 and TRBJ2-7, with 7 bases that match TRBD1. The CDR3 totals 14 residues. Germline CDR1 reads WSHSY; CDR2 reads SAAADI. V shed 8 bases, J shed 1 base, and the junction held 8 bases outside the gene matches. The CDR3 spells CASRINRGSYEQYF. The CDR3 bases are TGCGCCAGCCGTATCAACAGGGGATCCTACGAGCAGTACTTC.

This clonotype showed up many times. This rearrangement joins TRBV12-3 or TRBV12-4 to TRBJ2-2; D might be TRBD1 (5 bases). CDR3 size: 16 residues. V lost 8 bases, J lost 0 bases, and 16 bases lay in between. The CDR3 DNA reads TGTGCCAGCCAGGGCGGCAGGGTGGCGAACACCGGGGAGCTGTTTTTT. Encoded protein: CASQGGRVANTGELFF.

This clonotype was detected many times. The chain has TRBV27 and TRBJ1-2; 7 bases align to TRBD1. The CDR3 has 15 residues. The trim removed 5 bases at V and 0 bases at J, leaving 6 bases unmatched. From germline, CDR1 is MNHEY and CDR2 SMNVEV (reference sequence). The CDR3 DNA reads as TGTGCCAGCAGTAAACGACAGGGAACTAACTATGGCTACACCTTC. This codes for CASSKRQGTNYGYTF.

This clonotype was observed a handful of times. The genes are TRBV6-5 and TRBJ2-7; the D gene is possibly TRBD2 (6 bases). CDR3 length: 15 amino acids. Germline V CDR1 and CDR2: MNHEY, SVGAGI. The germline V and J ends were trimmed by 1 base and 0 bases, with 10 bases remaining between them. In DNA, the CDR3 is TGTGCCAGCAGTTACTGGGGCGGGAACTCCTACGAGCAGTACTTC. Translated: CASSYWGGNSYEQYF.

This clonotype was found many times. The chain couples TRBV15 to TRBJ2-7; the match to TRBD1 covers 10 bases. Trimming cost V 1 base and J 5 bases; bases outside gene matches: 8. Germline CDR1 is LNHNV and CDR2 is YYDKDF (reference sequence). The CDR3 loop spans 16 amino acids. CDR3 sequence: CATSRVPGQGFDEQYF. The CDR3 DNA follows: TGTGCCACCAGCAGAGTTCCGGGACAGGGGTTCGACGAGCAGTACTTC. Looking up the rest from reference TRBV15 and TRBJ2-7 gives the full variable domain: DAMVIQNPRYQVTQFGKPVTLSCSQTLNHNVMYWYQQKSSQAPKLLFHYYDKDFNNEADTPDNFQSRRPNTSFCFLDIRSPGLGDTAMYLCATSRVPGQGFDEQYFGPGTRLTVT.

In this sample, this clonotype turned up a few times. J is TRBJ2-1 and V is TRBV3-1, with D perhaps matching TRBD1 or TRBD2 (6 bases each). Germline V gene lookup returns CDR1 LGHDT and CDR2 YNNKEL (reference sequence). Trimming took 1 base from V and 0 from J, leaving 16 bases between them. The CDR3 runs to 18 residues. In DNA form, the CDR3 reads TGTGCCAGCAGCCAAGTTGGCGACAGGAGGGGCTCCTACAATGAGCAGTTCTTC. It specifies CASSQVGDRRGSYNEQFF.

This clonotype was observed a handful of times. V usage is TRBV10-3 and J usage is TRBJ2-7, with D perhaps assigned TRBD1 or TRBD2 (5 bases each). CDR1 and CDR2 from the germline V gene are ENHRY and SYGVKD. The CDR3 length is 13 residues. V lost 6 bases and J 2 bases, leaving 11 bases between the germline ends. The CDR3 is CAISRDGTYEQYV. The CDR3 DNA reads TGTGCCATCAGCCGGGACGGCACCTACGAGCAGTACGTC.

This clonotype was recorded many times. The gene calls are TRBV10-3 and TRBJ1-2; D ambiguous. CDR1 is ENHRY and CDR2 is SYGVKD in the germline V gene. V lost 3 bases and J 4 bases, leaving 6 bases between the germline ends. The CDR3 has 12 amino acids. CDR3 bases: TGTGCCATCAGTGAAGCAAGCTATGGCTACACCTTC. Translation: CAISEASYGYTF.

There are a few counts of this clonotype. The chain is built from TRBV2 and TRBJ1-1, with unresolved D. This CDR3 is built from 11 residues. From germline, CDR1 is SNHLY and CDR2 FYNNEI. Trimming pared 2 bases from V and 11 bases from J, leaving 9 bases between. CDR3 sequence reads: CASSEFPPAFF. The CDR3 DNA reads as TGTGCCAGCAGTGAATTTCCCCCGGCTTTCTTT.

This clonotype was counted ten times or more. J is TRBJ1-5 and V is TRBV12-3 or TRBV12-4; no clear D gene. V lost 5 bases and J 0 bases, leaving 11 bases between the germline ends. This CDR3 has 15 amino acids. CDR3 loop: CASSITVFSNQPQHF. In DNA form, the CDR3 reads TGTGCCAGCAGTATAACAGTATTTAGCAATCAGCCCCAGCATTTT.

This chain connects TRBV10-3 to TRBJ2-1; 9 nucleotides line up with TRBD2. This CDR3 has 15 amino acids. Trimming at V came to 11 bases and at J to 0 bases, leaving 8 bases not matched to a gene. Germline values: CDR1 ENHRY, CDR2 SYGVKD. DNA for the CDR3: TGTGCCTCCGGGACTAGCCGGGACTCCTACAATGAGCAGTTCTTC. This gives the protein CASGTSRDSYNEQFF.

This clonotype was counted only a few times. V is TRBV6-1 and J is TRBJ1-5; D gene ambiguous. CDR1 MNHNS and CDR2 SASEGT come from the germline V gene. Trimming took off 6 bases at V and 5 bases at J, with 17 bases between the two ends. CDR3 length: 15 amino acids. This CDR3 reads CASSRAVSVDQPQHF. The CDR3 DNA sequence: TGTGCCAGCAGCCGGGCGGTGTCAGTCGATCAGCCCCAGCATTTT.

This clonotype was seen a few times. The gene calls are TRBV14 and TRBJ2-7, with TRBD2 matching over 14 bases. The CDR3 is 16 residues long. The ends lost 6 bases at V and 0 bases at J; junction bases unmatched: 4. Germline V gives CDR1 SGHDN, CDR2 FVKESK. Here the CDR3 reads CASRRTSGRSSYEQYF. In DNA form, the CDR3 reads TGTGCCAGCAGGCGGACTAGCGGGAGGAGCTCCTACGAGCAGTACTTC.

This clonotype occurred a few times. CDR3 loop: CASSSWDTKDTQYF. The CDR3 coding sequence is TGTGCCAGCAGCTCCTGGGACACCAAAGATACGCAGTATTTT. The gene calls are TRBV6-1 and TRBJ2-3, with D possibly matching TRBD1 (6 bases). Germline-derived CDR1 and CDR2 are MNHNS and SASEGT. The CDR3 runs 14 residues. Trimming took off 6 bases at V and 5 bases at J, with 15 bases between the two ends.

This clonotype has more than one count but fewer than ten. This rearrangement joins TRBV20-1 to TRBJ2-1; D is uncertain. There are 12 residues in the CDR3. V lost 4 bases and J 7 bases, leaving 11 bases between the germline ends. Germline loops: CDR1 DFQATT, CDR2 SNEGSKA (reference sequence). This CDR3 is CSAIGSPNEQFF. As DNA, the CDR3 is TGCAGTGCTATCGGGTCGCCTAATGAGCAGTTCTTC.

This clonotype was counted ten times or more. The chain joins TRBV20-1 to TRBJ2-1; 9 nucleotides line up with TRBD2. This CDR3 spans 14 amino acids. The J segment lost 5 bases and the V segment lost 2 bases, leaving 4 bases of the junction unmatched. Germline CDR1 and CDR2: DFQATT and SNEGSKA (reference sequence). CDR3: CSARNSGGHNEQFF. CDR3 DNA sequence: TGCAGTGCTAGAAATAGCGGGGGCCACAATGAGCAGTTCTTC.

The chain uses TRBV7-9 and TRBJ2-5; D not resolved. Trimming removed 3 bases from V and 4 bases from J, with 9 bases in between. This CDR3 is 13 amino acids long. Germline assignment: CDR1 SEHNR and CDR2 FQNEAQ (reference sequence). CDR3 region: CASSLTPSETQYF. The DNA for the CDR3 is TGTGCCAGCAGCTTGACCCCCTCAGAGACCCAGTACTTC.

This clonotype has only a few counts. The gene calls are TRBV28 and TRBJ2-3; D remains unclear. Deletions cut 2 bases from V and 4 bases from J, with 10 bases between. The CDR3 extends over 14 amino acids. Germline lookup yields CDR1 MDHEN and CDR2 SYDVKM. Written as DNA, the CDR3 is TGTGCCAGCAGTTTAGTTAGGACCTCAGATACGCAGTATTTT. It specifies CASSLVRTSDTQYF.

The chain has TRBV9 and TRBJ2-2; TRBD1 aligns across 8 bases. The CDR3 consists of 15 residues. The germline V gene encodes CDR1 SGDLS and CDR2 YYNGEE. The V gene end was trimmed by 3 bases and the J gene end by 4 bases; junction bases not matched to a gene: 5. The CDR3 region has the DNA TGTGCCAGCAGCGCCCGACAGGGGAGCACCGGGGAGCTGTTTTTT. Residues: CASSARQGSTGELFF.

This clonotype showed up just a few times. The chain joins TRBV12-3 or TRBV12-4 to TRBJ2-7; 8 bases line up with TRBD1. CDR3 size: 12 residues. V dropped 6 bases and J dropped 6; count of bases not matched to a gene: 4. CDR3 nucleotides: TGTGCCAGCAGCTCAACAGGGGGCGAGCAGTACTTC. Protein: CASSSTGGEQYF.

This clonotype was seen more than once but under ten times. The V and J genes are TRBV29-1 and TRBJ1-2, with D hard to call. CDR1 is SQVTM and CDR2 is ANQGSEA in the germline V gene. The CDR3 totals 15 residues. V lost 3 bases to trimming and J lost 6 bases, with 20 bases between them. CDR3 sequence: CSVEEGQAQEDGYTF. The CDR3 DNA is TGCAGCGTTGAGGAAGGGCAGGCCCAGGAGGATGGCTACACCTTC.

The V gene is TRBV18, the J gene TRBJ2-1; the D call may be TRBD1 or TRBD2 (5 bases each). Trimming shortened V by 2 bases and J by 0 bases, and 11 bases separated the two germline ends. The CDR3 is 16 residues long. Germline lookup yields CDR1 KGHSH and CDR2 LQKENI. The CDR3 DNA is TGTGCCAGCTCACCAGACGATGGGGGCTCCTACAATGAGCAGTTCTTC. Translation: CASSPDDGGSYNEQFF.

This clonotype appeared many times. This chain uses TRBV2 with TRBJ2-1; 8 bases are shared with TRBD2. Germline V gives CDR1 SNHLY, CDR2 FYNNEI. CDR3 size: 13 residues. The CDR3 sequence is CALSGSNWNEQFF. The CDR3 nucleotides are TGTGCTCTCAGCGGGAGTAACTGGAATGAGCAGTTCTTC.

This clonotype turned up a few times. J is TRBJ2-1 and V is TRBV28; TRBD2 agrees at 9 bases. Germline values: CDR1 MDHEN, CDR2 SYDVKM. Trimming at V came to 2 bases and at J to 5 bases, leaving 7 bases not matched to a gene. CDR3 size: 16 residues. CDR3 region: CASSLSGGRVDNEQFF. The CDR3 nucleotides read TGTGCCAGCAGTTTAAGTGGCGGGAGGGTCGACAATGAGCAGTTCTTC.

This clonotype was seen ten or more times. The DNA of the CDR3 is TGTGCCAGCAGCGCACAGGGGAATCAGCCCCAGCATTTT. Translated, it gives CASSAQGNQPQHF. V is TRBV9 and J is TRBJ1-5, with 7 nucleotides matching TRBD1. Germline assignment: CDR1 SGDLS and CDR2 YYNGEE. There are 13 residues in the CDR3. V lost 3 bases and J lost 4; bases outside the gene matches: 1.